The clone carrying this T cell receptor beta chain was counted at least ten times. CDR1 MDHEN and CDR2 SYDVKM come from the germline V gene. CDR3 length equals 21 residues. Trimming removed 2 bases from V and 0 bases from J; junction bases left unmatched: 17. These data are taken from a study of T-cell reconstitution after alpha-beta-depleted transplantation in children. Unique molecular identifiers were incorporated into the prepared TCRbeta library. In TCRdb, the PCR reads were re-called with MiXCR into one record per CDR3 protein. The sample holds approximately 88,000 distinct CDR3 sequences, 12% seen once.

The rearrangement uses TRBV28 and TRBJ2-2; 8 bases are a match to TRBD2. The source material was PBMCs from the stem cell graft donor, sampled from the stem cell graft. The source of this sequence is a human donor who donated a stem cell graft to a child with inherited bone marrow failure. For the CDR3, the DNA is TGTGCCAGCAGTTTAGGGGGCACTAGCGGTAAAGGGGTAACGAACACCGGGGAGCTGTTTTTT. Translating it yields CASSLGGTSGKGVTNTGELFF.